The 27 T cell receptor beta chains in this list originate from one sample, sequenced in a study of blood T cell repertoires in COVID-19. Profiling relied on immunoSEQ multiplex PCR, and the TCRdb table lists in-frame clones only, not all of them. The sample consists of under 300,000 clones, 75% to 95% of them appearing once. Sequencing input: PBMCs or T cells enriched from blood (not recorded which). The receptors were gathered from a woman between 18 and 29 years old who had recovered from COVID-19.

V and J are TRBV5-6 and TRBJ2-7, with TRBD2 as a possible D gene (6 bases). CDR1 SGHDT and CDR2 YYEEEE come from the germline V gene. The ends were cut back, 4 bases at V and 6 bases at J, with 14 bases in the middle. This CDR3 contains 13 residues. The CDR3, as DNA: TGTGCCAGCAGCCCGGGACTGTCCCCCGAGCAGTACTTC. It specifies CASSPGLSPEQYF.

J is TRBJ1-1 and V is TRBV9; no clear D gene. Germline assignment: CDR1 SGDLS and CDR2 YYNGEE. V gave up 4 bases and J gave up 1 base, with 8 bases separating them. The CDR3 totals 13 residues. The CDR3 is CASSLEENTEAFF. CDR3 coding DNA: TGTGCCAGCAGCCTGGAGGAGAACACTGAAGCTTTCTTT.

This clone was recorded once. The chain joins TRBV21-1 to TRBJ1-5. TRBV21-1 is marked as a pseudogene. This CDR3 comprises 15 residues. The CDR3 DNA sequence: TGTGCCACTACGCAGGGACCGGGAGGAGATCAGCCCCAGCATTTT. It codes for CATTQGPGGDQPQHF.

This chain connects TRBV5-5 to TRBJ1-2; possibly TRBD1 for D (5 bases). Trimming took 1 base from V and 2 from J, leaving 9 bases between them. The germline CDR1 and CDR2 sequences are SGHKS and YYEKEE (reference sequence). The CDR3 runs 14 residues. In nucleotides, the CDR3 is TGTGCCAGCAGCTTGCAGGGAATAAACTATGGCTACACCTTC. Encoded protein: CASSLQGINYGYTF.

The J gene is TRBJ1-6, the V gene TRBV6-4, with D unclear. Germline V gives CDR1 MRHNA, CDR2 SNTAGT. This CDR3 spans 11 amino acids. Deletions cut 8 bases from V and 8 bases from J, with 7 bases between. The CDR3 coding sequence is TGTGCCAGCGCGGGCCATTCACCCCTCCACTTT. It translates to CASAGHSPLHF.

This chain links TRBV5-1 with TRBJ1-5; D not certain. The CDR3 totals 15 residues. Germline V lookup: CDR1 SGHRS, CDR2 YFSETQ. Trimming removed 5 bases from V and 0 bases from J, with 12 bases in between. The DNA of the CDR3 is TGCGCCAGCAGAGCCGCGCCCTATAGCAATCAGCCCCAGCATTTT. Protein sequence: CASRAAPYSNQPQHF.

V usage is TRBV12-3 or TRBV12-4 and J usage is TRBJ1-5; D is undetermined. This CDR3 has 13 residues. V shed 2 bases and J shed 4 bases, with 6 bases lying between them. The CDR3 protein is CASSLSGNQPQHF. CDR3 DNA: TGTGCCAGCAGTTTATCCGGGAATCAGCCCCAGCATTTT.

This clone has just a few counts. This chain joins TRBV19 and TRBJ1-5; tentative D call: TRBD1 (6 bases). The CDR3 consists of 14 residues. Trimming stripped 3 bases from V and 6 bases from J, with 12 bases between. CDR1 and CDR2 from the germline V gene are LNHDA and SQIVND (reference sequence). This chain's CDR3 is CASSMVQGPQPQHF. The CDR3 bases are TGTGCCAGTAGTATGGTACAGGGTCCTCAGCCCCAGCATTTT. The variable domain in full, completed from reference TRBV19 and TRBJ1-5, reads DGGITQSPKYLFRKEGQNVTLSCEQNLNHDAMYWYRQDPGQGLRLIYYSQIVNDFQKGDIAEGYSVSREKKESFPLTVTSAQKNPTAFYLCASSMVQGPQPQHFGDGTRLSIL.

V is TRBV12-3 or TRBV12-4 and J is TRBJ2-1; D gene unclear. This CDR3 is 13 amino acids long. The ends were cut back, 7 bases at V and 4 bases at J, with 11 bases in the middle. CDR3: CASNPGTYNEQFF. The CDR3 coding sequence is TGTGCCAGCAACCCAGGAACGTACAATGAGCAGTTCTTC.

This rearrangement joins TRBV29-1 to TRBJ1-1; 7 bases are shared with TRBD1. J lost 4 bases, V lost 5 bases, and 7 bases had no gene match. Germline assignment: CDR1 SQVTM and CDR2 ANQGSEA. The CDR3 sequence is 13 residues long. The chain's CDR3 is CSVSRGEATEAFF. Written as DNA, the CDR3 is TGCAGCGTTTCCAGGGGGGAGGCCACTGAAGCTTTCTTT.

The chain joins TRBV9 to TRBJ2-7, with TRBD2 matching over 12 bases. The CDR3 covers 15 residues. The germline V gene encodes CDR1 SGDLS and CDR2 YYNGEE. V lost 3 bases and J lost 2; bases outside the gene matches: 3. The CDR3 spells CASSEGLAGAYEQYF. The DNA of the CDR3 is TGTGCCAGCAGCGAGGGACTAGCGGGTGCCTACGAGCAGTACTTC.

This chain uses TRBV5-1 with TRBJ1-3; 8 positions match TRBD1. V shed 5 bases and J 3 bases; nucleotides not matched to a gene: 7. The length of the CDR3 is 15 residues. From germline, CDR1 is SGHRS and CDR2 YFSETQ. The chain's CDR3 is CASSLTGVNGNTIYF. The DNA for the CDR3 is TGCGCCAGCAGTTTGACAGGGGTAAATGGAAACACCATATATTTT. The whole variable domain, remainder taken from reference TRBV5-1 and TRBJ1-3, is KAGVTQTPRYLIKTRGQQVTLSCSPISGHRSVSWYQQTPGQGLQFLFEYFSETQRNKGNFPGRFSGRQFSNSRSEMNVSTLELGDSALYLCASSLTGVNGNTIYFGEGSWLTVV.

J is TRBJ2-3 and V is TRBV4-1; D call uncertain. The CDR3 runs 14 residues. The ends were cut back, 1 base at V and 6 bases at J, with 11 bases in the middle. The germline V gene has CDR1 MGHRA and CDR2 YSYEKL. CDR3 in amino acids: CASSQVLSGDTQYF. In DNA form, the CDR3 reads TGCGCCAGCAGCCAAGTGCTCTCAGGCGATACGCAGTATTTT.

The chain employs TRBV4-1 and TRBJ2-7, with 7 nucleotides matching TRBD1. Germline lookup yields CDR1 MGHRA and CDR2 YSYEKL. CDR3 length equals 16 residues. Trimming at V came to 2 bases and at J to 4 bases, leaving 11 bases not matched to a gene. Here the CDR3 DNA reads TGCGCCAGCAGCCAACAGCGGCGACAGGGCGGGTACGAGCAGTACTTC. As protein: CASSQQRRQGGYEQYF.

The CDR3 bases are TGTGCCAGCAGCGTAGCTCCCGGGGGATGGACTGAAGCTTTCTTT. It yields the protein CASSVAPGGWTEAFF. The chain has TRBV9 and TRBJ1-1; D is perhaps TRBD1 (5 bases). This CDR3 is 15 amino acids long. V was trimmed by 0 bases and J by 5 bases, leaving 14 bases between them. Germline V gene data show CDR1 as SGDLS and CDR2 as YYNGEE.

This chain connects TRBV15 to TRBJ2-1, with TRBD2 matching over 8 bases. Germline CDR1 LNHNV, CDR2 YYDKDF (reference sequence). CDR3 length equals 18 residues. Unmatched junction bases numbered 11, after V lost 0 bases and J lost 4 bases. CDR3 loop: CATSRDAGRGGGYNEQFF. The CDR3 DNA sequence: TGTGCCACCAGCAGAGATGCCGGGAGGGGAGGTGGGTACAATGAGCAGTTCTTC.

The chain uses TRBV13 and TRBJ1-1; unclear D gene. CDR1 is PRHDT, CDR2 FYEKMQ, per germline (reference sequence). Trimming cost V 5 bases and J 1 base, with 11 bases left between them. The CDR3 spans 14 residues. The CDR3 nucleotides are TGTGCCAGCAGCCCACGGACTGGGAACACTGAAGCTTTCTTT. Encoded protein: CASSPRTGNTEAFF.

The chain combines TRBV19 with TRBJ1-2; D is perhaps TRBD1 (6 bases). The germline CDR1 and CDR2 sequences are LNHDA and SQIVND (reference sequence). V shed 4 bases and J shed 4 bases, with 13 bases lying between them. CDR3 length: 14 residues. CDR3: CASSTQQGSYGYTF. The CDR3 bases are TGTGCCAGTAGTACTCAACAGGGCAGCTATGGCTACACCTTC. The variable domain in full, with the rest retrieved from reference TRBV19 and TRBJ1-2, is DGGITQSPKYLFRKEGQNVTLSCEQNLNHDAMYWYRQDPGQGLRLIYYSQIVNDFQKGDIAEGYSVSREKKESFPLTVTSAQKNPTAFYLCASSTQQGSYGYTFGSGTRLTVV.

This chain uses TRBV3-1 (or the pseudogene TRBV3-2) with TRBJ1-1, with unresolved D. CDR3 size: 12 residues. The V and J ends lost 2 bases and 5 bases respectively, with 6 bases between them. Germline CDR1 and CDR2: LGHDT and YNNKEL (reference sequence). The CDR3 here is CASSQLYTEAFF. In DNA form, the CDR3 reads TGTGCCAGCAGCCAACTTTATACTGAAGCTTTCTTT.

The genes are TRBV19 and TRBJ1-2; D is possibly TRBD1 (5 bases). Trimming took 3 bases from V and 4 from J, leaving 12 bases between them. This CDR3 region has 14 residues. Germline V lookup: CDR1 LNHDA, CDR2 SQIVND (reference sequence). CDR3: CASSITQGPYGYTF. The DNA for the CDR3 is TGTGCCAGTAGTATTACCCAGGGTCCCTATGGCTACACCTTC.

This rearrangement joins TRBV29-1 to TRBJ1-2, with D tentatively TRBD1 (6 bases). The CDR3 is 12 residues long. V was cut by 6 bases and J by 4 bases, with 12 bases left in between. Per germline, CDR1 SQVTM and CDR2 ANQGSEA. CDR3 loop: CSVEVRGYGYTF. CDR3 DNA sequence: TGCAGCGTCGAGGTCAGGGGCTATGGCTACACCTTC.

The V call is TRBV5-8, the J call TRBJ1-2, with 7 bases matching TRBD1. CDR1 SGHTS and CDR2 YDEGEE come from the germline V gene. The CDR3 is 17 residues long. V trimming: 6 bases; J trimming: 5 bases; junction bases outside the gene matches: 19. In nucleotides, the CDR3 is TGTGCCAGCACCCCAAAGGGGCTTTACAGGGGAGGATATGGCTACACCTTC. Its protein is CASTPKGLYRGGYGYTF. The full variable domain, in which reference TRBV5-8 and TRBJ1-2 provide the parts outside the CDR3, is EAGVTQSPTHLIKTRGQQATLRCSPISGHTSVYWYQQALGLGLQFLLWYDEGEERNRGNFPPRFSGRQFPNYSSELNVNALELEDSALYLCASTPKGLYRGGYGYTFGSGTRLTVV.

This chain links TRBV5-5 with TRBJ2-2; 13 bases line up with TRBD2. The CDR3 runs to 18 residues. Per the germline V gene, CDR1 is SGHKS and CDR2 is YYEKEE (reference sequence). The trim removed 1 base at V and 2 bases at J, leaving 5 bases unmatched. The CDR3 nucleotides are TGTGCCAGCAGCTTGACAGGGACTAGCGGGACAAACACCGGGGAGCTGTTTTTT. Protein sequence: CASSLTGTSGTNTGELFF.

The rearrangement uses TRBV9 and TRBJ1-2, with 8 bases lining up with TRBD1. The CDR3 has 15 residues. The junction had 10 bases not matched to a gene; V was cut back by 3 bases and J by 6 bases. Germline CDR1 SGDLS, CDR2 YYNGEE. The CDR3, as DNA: TGTGCCAGCAGCGGGGAGGACAGGGCCCACCATGGCTACACCTTC. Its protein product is CASSGEDRAHHGYTF.

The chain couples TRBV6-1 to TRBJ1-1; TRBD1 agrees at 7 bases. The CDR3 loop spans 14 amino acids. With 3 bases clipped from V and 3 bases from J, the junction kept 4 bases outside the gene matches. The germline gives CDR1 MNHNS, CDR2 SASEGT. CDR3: CASSDNRGDTEAFF. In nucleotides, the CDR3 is TGTGCCAGCAGTGACAACAGGGGAGACACTGAAGCTTTCTTT.

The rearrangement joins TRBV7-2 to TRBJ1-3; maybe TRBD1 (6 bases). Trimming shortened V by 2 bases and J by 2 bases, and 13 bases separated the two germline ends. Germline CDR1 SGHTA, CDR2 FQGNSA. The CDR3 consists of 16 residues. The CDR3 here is CASSLFSPGAGNTIYF. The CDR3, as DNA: TGTGCCAGCAGCTTATTTTCGCCAGGGGCTGGAAACACCATATATTTT.

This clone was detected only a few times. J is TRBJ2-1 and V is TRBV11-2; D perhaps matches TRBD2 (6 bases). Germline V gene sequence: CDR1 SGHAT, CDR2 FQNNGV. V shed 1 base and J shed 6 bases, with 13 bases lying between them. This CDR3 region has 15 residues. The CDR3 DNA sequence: TGTGCCAGCAGCTTAGGTCCCGGGGAGGTCAATGAGCAGTTCTTC. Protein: CASSLGPGEVNEQFF.